Presented here are 3 T cell receptor beta chains from one specimen sequenced in a study of T cell changes during pregnancy in multiple sclerosis. Clones were sequenced by immunoSEQ multiplex PCR, and TCRdb holds only the in-frame ones, with some missing. The sample has around 36,000 clones, 75% to 95% seen once; the top ten hold approximately 0.44%. The sequenced sample was CD4+ T cells from peripheral blood mononuclear cells, obtained in the third trimester of pregnancy. These receptors were obtained from a female donor with multiple sclerosis, enrolled in a pregnancy study.

V gene TRBV27 combines with J gene TRBJ1-5; TRBD1 is a possible D gene (5 bases). Germline CDR1 reads MNHEY; CDR2 reads SMNVEV (reference sequence). CDR3 size: 15 residues. V gave up 2 bases and J gave up 2 bases, with 10 bases separating them. DNA for the CDR3: TGTGCCAGCAGTTTAGGTCTAGGGGGCAATCAGCCCCAGCATTTT. Amino acid sequence: CASSLGLGGNQPQHF.

This clone was observed once. The V and J genes are TRBV18 and TRBJ2-7; 9 bases map to TRBD1. The CDR3 sequence is 12 residues long. Germline CDR1 is KGHSH and CDR2 is LQKENI. Trimming cost V 3 bases and J 6 bases; bases outside gene matches: 0. In DNA form, the CDR3 reads TGTGCCAGCTCACCGACAGGGGGCGAGCAGTACTTC. As protein: CASSPTGGEQYF. Based on the CDR3 plus reference TRBV18 and TRBJ2-7, the full variable domain is NAGVMQNPRHLVRRRGQEARLRCSPMKGHSHVYWYRQLPEEGLKFMVYLQKENIIDESGMPKERFSAEFPKEGPSILRIQQVVRGDSAAYFCASSPTGGEQYFGPGTRLTVT.

The V call is TRBV28, the J call TRBJ1-2; TRBD1 agrees at 7 bases. The CDR3 loop spans 15 amino acids. Germline lookup yields CDR1 MDHEN and CDR2 SYDVKM. V shed 2 bases and J 4 bases; nucleotides not matched to a gene: 7. The CDR3 sequence is CASSLPNRGGYGYTF. CDR3 in DNA: TGTGCCAGCAGTTTACCTAACAGGGGAGGCTATGGCTACACCTTC.